The text below deals with one TCR beta chain. Its antigen is unknown. Qualities for individual bases were not recorded, and no much larger clone is one base off. Collaborating institutions collected whole blood in K2EDTA tubes following their own protocols. For TCRbeta analysis, collaborator samples were shipped as frozen whole blood, as isolated PBMCs, or as DNA extracted from either sample type. These data originate in a study of blood T cell repertoires in COVID-19 (dated by TCRdb to the early 2020s). For context, the study as a whole: Samples from collaborators originated in the United States, Italy and Spain and spanned both the acute and convalescent phases of COVID-19. The prospective study material was composed of cDNA or gDNA derived from T cells, B-cell-depleted T cells, or PBMCs. The dataset comprised deeply sampled blood TCRbeta repertoires from subjects exposed to, actively infected with, or recovered from COVID-19. The repertoires were released in a freely available public database meant as a resource for research on the immune response to SARS-CoV-2. The samples were drawn from two sources: the first 160 participants of the ongoing ImmuneRACE study, and about 1,300 subjects contributed by 6 global collaborators. The sample metadata nearly always contained a de-identified subject ID, COVID-19 status, age in years and sex. Where HLA class I and class II types were available, the types were taken from metadata supplied by the sample provider, not from assay-based typing.

TCRbeta CDR3 regions were amplified from genomic DNA using the immunoSEQ Assay, a bias-controlled multiplex PCR. The study's own analysis went as follows. The number of nucleated cells in each sample was estimated by amplification of reference gene primers within the assay. To quantify the absolute abundance of each unique TCRbeta CDR3 rearrangement, sequence reads were collapsed and filtered. For each sample, productive Simpson clonality was calculated as the square root of Simpson's diversity index across productive rearrangements. Sourced from immuneACCESS, this table was stored by TCRdb with only in-frame sequences that have V and J called. A share of the clones is absent; for the studies checked, an unresolved V gene accounts for under half, and the remainder has no known explanation. The D gene and trimming were derived from the DNA, and the V and J assignments and clone size from that table. The sample table holds 30,000 to 45,000 clones, of which roughly 80% were seen once. Around 15% of the sample is taken by the ten largest.

Study-wide findings and limitations: How much clinical and demographic metadata was included differed by source and by participant, and the metadata was provided uncurated.

According to the germline V gene, CDR1 reads SNHLY and CDR2 reads FYNNEI. Spanning cysteine to phenylalanine, the CDR3 consists of 13 amino acids. Of the read, only the CDR3 DNA is kept; its 39 bases are in frame from base 1. A distance of 10 bases separates the germline ends of V and J, which lose 4 bases and 6 bases respectively. This TCR derives from a human donor in a cohort sampled during active COVID-19. Sequencing was done on a sample of peripheral blood. The chain employs TRBV2 and TRBJ1-5; the D gene cannot be named for sure. The bases are TGTGCCAGCAGTGTTTTGGGGAGTCAGCCCCAGCATTTT. This is translated as CASSVLGSQPQHF.